The present T cell receptor beta chain was sequenced within a study of control samples from healthy donors and cancer patients. Profiling relied on immunoSEQ multiplex PCR, and the TCRdb table lists in-frame clones only, not all of them. The repertoire holds about 160,000 clones, about 87% seen once, with approximately 12% in the top ten. Germline CDR1 is SGHNT and CDR2 is YYREEE (reference sequence). The CDR3 runs to 15 residues. Trimming at V came to 0 bases and at J to 5 bases, leaving 6 bases not matched to a gene. This chain joins TRBV5-4 and TRBJ2-7, with 9 bases aligning to TRBD2. What was sequenced was blood. This sequence was found in a man aged 30-40 years in good health. The CDR3 nucleotides read TGTGCCAGCAGCTTGGTCCTAGCGGGGAGGAACGAGCAGTACTTC. This codes for CASSLVLAGRNEQYF.